This T cell receptor beta chain was recovered during a study of blood T cell repertoires in COVID-19. About the study: Specimens from acute and convalescent COVID-19 originated in the United States, Italy and Spain. T cells, B-cell-depleted T cells, or PBMCs supplied cDNA or gDNA.

Generated by immunoSEQ multiplex PCR, the TCRdb table keeps only in-frame clones and is missing some. The sample shows about 350,000 clones, around 87% of them seen only once. Germline V gene sequence: CDR1 SGHVS, CDR2 FQNEAQ. Unmatched junction bases numbered 7, after V lost 5 bases and J lost 1 base. CDR3 size: 16 residues. Cohort allocation depended upon clinical history that participants reported. The clonotype originates from a woman aged 25 to 39 who had recovered from COVID-19. Sequencing was done on a sample of PBMCs or T cells enriched from blood (not recorded which). The chain is built from TRBV7-8 and TRBJ2-4; 8 positions match TRBD2. DNA for the CDR3: TGTGCCAGCAGCCGGGGGGGGCGGAGTGCCAAAAACATTCAGTACTTC. This sequence encodes CASSRGGRSAKNIQYF.